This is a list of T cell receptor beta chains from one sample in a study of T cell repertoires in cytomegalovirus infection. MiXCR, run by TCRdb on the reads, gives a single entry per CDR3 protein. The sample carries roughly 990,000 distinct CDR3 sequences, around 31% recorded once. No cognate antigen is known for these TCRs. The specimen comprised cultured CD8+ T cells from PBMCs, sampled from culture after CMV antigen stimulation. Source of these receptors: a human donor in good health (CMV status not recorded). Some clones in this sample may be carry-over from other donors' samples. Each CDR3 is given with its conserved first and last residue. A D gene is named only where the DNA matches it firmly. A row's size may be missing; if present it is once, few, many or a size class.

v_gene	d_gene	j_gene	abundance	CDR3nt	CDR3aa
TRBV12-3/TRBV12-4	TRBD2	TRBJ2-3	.	TGTGCCAGCAGTTTCGTAGCGGGGGAAGCAGATACGCAGTATTTT	CASSFVAGEADTQYF
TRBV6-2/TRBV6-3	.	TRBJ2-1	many	TGTGCCAGCAGTTGGGGCCGGGCCAGAGTTGTCTACAATGAGCAGTTCTTC	CASSWGRARVVYNEQFF
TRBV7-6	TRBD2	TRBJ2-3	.	TGTGCCAACAGTCACAGACTAGCGGGGGGGTCAGATACGCAGTATTTT	CANSHRLAGGSDTQYF
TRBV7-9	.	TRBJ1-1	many	TGTGCCAGCAGCTTGAGTTTCTGGGGGGTTCAGAACACTGAAGCTTTCTTT	CASSLSFWGVQNTEAFF
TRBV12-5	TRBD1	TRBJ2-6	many	TGTGCTAGTGGGAAGCCCGGGACAGGGGGAACTGGGGCCAACGTCCTGACTTTC	CASGKPGTGGTGANVLTF
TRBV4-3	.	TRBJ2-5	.	TGCGCCAGCAGCCAAGATCCCTTAAGCGGGCAGATAGTAGAGACCCAGTACTTC	CASSQDPLSGQIVETQYF
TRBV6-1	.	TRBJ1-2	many	TGTGCCAGCAGTGAGTGGGCCAGAGGACCTAACTATGGCTACACCTTC	CASSEWARGPNYGYTF
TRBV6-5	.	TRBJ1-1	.	TGTGCCAGCAGTTACTCGAAGCTAAACACTGAAGCTTACTTT	CASSYSKLNTEAYF
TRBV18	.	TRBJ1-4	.	TGTGCCAGCTCACAGTACAAGCACTCGGCTAATGAAAAACTGTTTTTT	CASSQYKHSANEKLFF
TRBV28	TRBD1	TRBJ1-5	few	TGTGCCAGCAGCAGACAGGGTTTCGGCAATCAGCCCCAGCATTTT	CASSRQGFGNQPQHF
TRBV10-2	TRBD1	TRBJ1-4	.	TGCGCCAGCAAGGGGGCAGGGCGTTCTAATGAAAAACTGTTTTTT	CASKGAGRSNEKLFF
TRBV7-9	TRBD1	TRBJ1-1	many	TGTGCCAGCAGCTCGGACAGGGGGCGGACTGAAGCTTTCTTT	CASSSDRGRTEAFF
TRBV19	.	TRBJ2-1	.	TGTGCCAGTAGTCCGGCTTACAGGGTTAACTCCTACAATGAGCAGTTCTTC	CASSPAYRVNSYNEQFF
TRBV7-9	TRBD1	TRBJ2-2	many	TGTGCCAGCAGCCCAAGGACAGGGGAAAGGGACACCGGGGAGCTGTTTTTT	CASSPRTGERDTGELFF
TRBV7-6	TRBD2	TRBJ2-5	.	TGTGCCAGCAGCCAGAGCGGGGGGGCAGAGACCCAGTACTTC	CASSQSGGAETQYF
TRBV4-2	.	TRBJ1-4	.	TGTGCCAGCAGCCCAAGAGTAGACGGGCTCCGCGATGAAAAACTGTTTTTT	CASSPRVDGLRDEKLFF
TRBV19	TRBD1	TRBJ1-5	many	TGTGCCAGTAGTATTATGGACAGGGCCAATCAGCCCCAGCATTTT	CASSIMDRANQPQHF
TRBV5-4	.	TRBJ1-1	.	TGTGCCAGCAGCTTGATAGACTCGGGACTCCCGAACACTGAAGCTTTCTTT	CASSLIDSGLPNTEAFF
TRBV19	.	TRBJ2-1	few	TGTGCCAGTAGTCTCCCGGACGTGAATGAGCAGTTCTTC	CASSLPDVNEQFF
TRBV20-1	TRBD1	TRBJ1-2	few	TGCAGTGCTAGCAGTGGACAGGGATTCTATGGCTACACCTTC	CSASSGQGFYGYTF
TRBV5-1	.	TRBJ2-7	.	TGCGCCAGCAAGGGCGGCTTCGAGCAGTACTTC	CASKGGFEQYF
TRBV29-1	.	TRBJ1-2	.	TGCAGCGTCCCGAACAGGGACGGCTACACCTTC	CSVPNRDGYTF
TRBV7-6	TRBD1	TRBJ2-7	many	TGTGCCAGCAGCGGGGGGACAGGGGGCGCGGGGGAGCAGTACTTC	CASSGGTGGAGEQYF